Sequencing of this T cell receptor (beta chain) was carried out in a study of T cells in localized non-small cell lung cancer. Findings of the study overall: Heterogeneity remains possible, as sequencing covered one tumor region only. Among blood samples, higher T cell density accompanied longer overall survival. Adjacent lung was found to contain a median approximately 52 of the top 100 tumor clones. There was higher T cell clonality in uninvolved adjacent lung than in tumor, and it was highest there.

In germline, CDR1 is SQVTM, CDR2 ANQGSEA. V was pared by 8 bases and J by 7 bases, with 5 bases of the junction left unmatched. The CDR3 spans 14 residues. Concerning this clone itself: Antigen: not known.

The repertoire was sequenced with immunoSEQ multiplex PCR; TCRdb's copy has only in-frame clones and lacks some. The table has about 33,000 clones, about 89% seen once. V is TRBV29-1 and J is TRBJ2-1; TRBD2 matches 16 bases. Sequenced here: PBMCs, sampled before any cancer treatment. The clonotype comes from a man aged 35-75 years with stage II lung adenocarcinoma. The CDR3: CSTGLAGGGNEQFF. The CDR3 DNA sequence: TGCAGCACGGGACTAGCGGGAGGGGGAAATGAGCAGTTCTTC.